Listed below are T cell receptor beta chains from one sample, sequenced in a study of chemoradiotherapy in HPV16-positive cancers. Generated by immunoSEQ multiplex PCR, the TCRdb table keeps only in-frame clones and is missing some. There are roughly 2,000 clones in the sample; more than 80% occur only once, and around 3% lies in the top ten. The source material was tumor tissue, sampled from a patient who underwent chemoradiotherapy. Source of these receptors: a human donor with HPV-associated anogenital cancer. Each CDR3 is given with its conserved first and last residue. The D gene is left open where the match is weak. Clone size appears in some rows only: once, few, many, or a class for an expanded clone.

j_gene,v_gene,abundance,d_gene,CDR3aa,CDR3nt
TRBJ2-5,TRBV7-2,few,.,CASSPGLPPTETQYF,TGTGCCAGCAGCCCCGGGCTCCCCCCGACGGAGACCCAGTACTTC
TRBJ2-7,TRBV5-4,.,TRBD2,CASSALLAVGAHEQYF,TGTGCCAGCAGCGCCCTACTAGCGGTAGGGGCCCACGAGCAGTACTTC
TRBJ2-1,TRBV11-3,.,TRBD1,CASSFSSGTGAYNEQFF,TGTGCCAGCAGCTTTTCTTCCGGGACAGGGGCTTACAATGAGCAGTTCTTC
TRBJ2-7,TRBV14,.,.,CASSPRLTGEQYF,TGTGCCAGCAGCCCCCGACTGACGGGCGAGCAGTACTTC
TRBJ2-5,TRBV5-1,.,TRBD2,CASSLSGVGQETQYF,TGCGCCAGCAGCCTTAGCGGGGTGGGACAAGAGACCCAGTACTTC
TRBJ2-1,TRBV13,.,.,CASSLVYKDEQFF,TGTGCCAGCAGCTTAGTTTATAAGGATGAGCAGTTCTTC
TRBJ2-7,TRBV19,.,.,CASSANRVAHEQYF,TGTGCCAGTAGCGCAAACAGGGTGGCCCACGAGCAGTACTTC
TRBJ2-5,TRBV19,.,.,CASSMVSGETQYF,TGTGCCAGTAGTATGGTGTCGGGGGAGACCCAGTACTTC
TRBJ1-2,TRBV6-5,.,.,CASSPNDYGYTF,TGTGCCAGCAGTCCTAATGACTATGGCTACACCTTC
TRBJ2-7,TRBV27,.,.,CASSLSPGGQQYF,TGTGCCAGCAGTTTATCCCCAGGGGGGCAGCAGTACTTC